This TCR beta chain was obtained from a study of blood T cell repertoires in COVID-19. In the study overall: The analysed material was cDNA or gDNA that came from T cells, B-cell-depleted T cells, or PBMCs.

The CDR3 contains 16 residues. V dropped 1 base and J dropped 1; count of bases not matched to a gene: 3. Germline V CDR1 and CDR2: LGHDT, YNNKEL (reference sequence). The repertoire was sequenced with immunoSEQ multiplex PCR; TCRdb's copy has only in-frame clones and lacks some. Of roughly 500,000 clones in the sample, approximately 86% were seen once. Residents of 24 US areas, aged roughly 18 to 90 years, made up the participants. This chain uses TRBV3-1 (or the pseudogene TRBV3-2) with TRBJ1-1; 10 nucleotides agree with TRBD1. This TCR was sampled from an older woman who had recovered from COVID-19. Sample: PBMCs or T cells enriched from blood (not recorded which). In nucleotides, the CDR3 is TGTGCCAGCAGCCAAGGGGACAGGGGATGGAACACTGAAGCTTTCTTT. Translating gives CASSQGDRGWNTEAFF.